This TCR beta chain originates from a study of cytomegalovirus exposure and HLA in healthy donors. Study-level background: A previous analysis identified 90 million to 140 million unique TCR beta sequences derived from some 170 million T cells.

With 60 Vbeta and 13 Jbeta primers, the PCR was carried out. Profiling relied on immunoSEQ multiplex PCR, and the TCRdb table lists in-frame clones only, not all of them. The sample shows around 140,000 clones, around 77% of them seen only once. Sample: PBMCs. This clonotype was sampled from a woman aged 60 to 75 in good health and CMV-seronegative.

CDR3 DNA sequence: TGTGCCAGCAGCCTCGACAGGGGGCGAAAAGAAAAACTGTTTTTT. This codes for CASSLDRGRKEKLFF. V gene TRBV7-8 combines with J gene TRBJ1-4; the match to TRBD1 covers 10 bases. CDR3 length: 15 amino acids. CDR1 is SGHVS and CDR2 is FQNEAQ in the germline V gene. V was clipped by 5 bases and J by 8 bases; unmatched bases: 8.